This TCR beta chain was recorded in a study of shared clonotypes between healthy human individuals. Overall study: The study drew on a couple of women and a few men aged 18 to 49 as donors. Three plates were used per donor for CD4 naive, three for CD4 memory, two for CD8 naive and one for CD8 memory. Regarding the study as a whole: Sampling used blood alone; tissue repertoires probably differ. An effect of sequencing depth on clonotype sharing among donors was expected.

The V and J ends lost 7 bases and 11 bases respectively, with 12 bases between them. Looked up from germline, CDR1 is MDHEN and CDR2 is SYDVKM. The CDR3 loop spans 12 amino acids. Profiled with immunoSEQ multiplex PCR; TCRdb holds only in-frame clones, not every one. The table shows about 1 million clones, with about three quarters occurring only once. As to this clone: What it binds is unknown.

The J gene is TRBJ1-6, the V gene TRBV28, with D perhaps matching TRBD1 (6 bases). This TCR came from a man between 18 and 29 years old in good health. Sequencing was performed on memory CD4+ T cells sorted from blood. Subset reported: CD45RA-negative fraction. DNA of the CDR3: TGTGCCAGCAAGGGGGACGGGCCACCCCTCCACTTT. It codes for CASKGDGPPLHF. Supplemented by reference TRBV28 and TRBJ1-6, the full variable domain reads DVKVTQSSRYLVKRTGEKVFLECVQDMDHENMFWYRQDPGLGLRLIYFSYDVKMKEKGDIPEGYSVSREKKERFSLILESASTNQTSMYLCASKGDGPPLHFGNGTRLTVT.